Sequencing of this TCR beta chain was carried out in a study of PD-L1 blockade in urothelial cancer (dated by TCRdb to about 2017). In terms of the full investigation: Therapy was started at some point between 2013 and 2015 for all patients, and atezolizumab 1,200 mg was administered intravenously every 3 weeks. About 85% of the roughly 29 patients were males with bladder-origin urothelial cancer, and about 65% of the roughly 30 reported a prior smoking history. An ECOG performance status of 0 or 1 was recorded for the patients, and 0 to 3 prior chemotherapy regimens had been received by the patients. Blood samples were analyzed at two time points: 3 weeks after treatment start (second dose) and 6 weeks after treatment start. Blood samples gave a median of approximately 150,000 T cells and tens of thousands of unique TCRs, with a median clonality of approximately 0.08. The study was an exploratory multi-omic analysis of somatic, immune and clinical correlates of response to PD-L1 blockade with atezolizumab in urothelial cancer. TCR sequencing covered pretreatment tumor samples and matched, serially collected peripheral blood taken before and after atezolizumab treatment. Durable clinical benefit was defined as progression-free survival longer than 6 months, and TCR features were also tested against progression-free and overall survival. In the same patients who had TCR sequencing, pretreatment tumors also underwent whole exome sequencing and RNA sequencing. Durable clinical benefit was achieved by nine patients and was not achieved by 20 patients. Pretreatment blood TCR-seq was available for about 27 patients, at least one posttreatment blood collection was obtained for 25 or so patients, and tumor TCR-seq was available for 25 or so patients. The full study reports these points: A pretreatment peripheral blood TCR clonality below the median was linked to improved progression-free and overall survival. Small sample size (n ≈ 30) and many exploratory analyses mean the results are intended to be hypothesis-generating. Patients with durable benefit showed greater expansion of tumor-associated TCR clones in peripheral blood 3 weeks after starting treatment (n of about 22, p = 0.022).

Synthetic TCR analog templates were spiked into each PCR to estimate absolute template abundance from read counts. The immunoSEQ assay was used to amplify TCRbeta CDR3 regions from genomic DNA with bias-controlled V and J gene primers. Sequencing of rearranged TCRbeta segments was performed at approximately 20X coverage. As for how the authors treated the data: Clustering was used to correct sequencing errors, and CDR3s were annotated against IMGT so that V, D and J genes could be assigned. Downstream analyses used only productive TCRbeta rearrangements, leaving out any out-of-frame or stop-codon sequences. To compute clonality, Shannon entropy was normalized by the log of the number of unique productive sequences and then subtracted from one. Clones differing between time points or between blood and tumor were identified using Fisher's exact test with Benjamini-Hochberg correction, with an adjusted p below 0.01 applied as the threshold. TCRdb re-hosts the immuneACCESS table, in-frame sequences only. Its copies lack some clones; in the studies checked, an unresolved V gene accounts for under half of them, and the cause for the rest is not known. V, J and clone size derive from that table, while D and trimming were established from the DNA sequence. Counted in this sample were tens of thousands of clones; 84% of them appeared once. Approximately 2% of the sample is held by the ten biggest clonotypes.

The time point label corresponds to: pretreatment peripheral blood. A cohort of 25 to 35 patients with locally advanced or metastatic urothelial carcinoma, treated at Memorial Sloan Kettering on a trial protocol, was included. Peripheral blood mononuclear cells were collected from each patient pretreatment and during treatment, giving between 1 and 8 total time points per patient. The Qiagen DNeasy Blood extraction kit was used to purify genomic DNA from total PBMCs and tumor samples. PBMCs were collected pretreatment and during treatment, and were isolated and stored as previously described. There are a few counts of this clone. Its antigen is currently not known. No base quality values were provided; no much bigger clone lies one nucleotide off. The trim is 1 base for V and 12 bases for J, with a gap of 19 bases between the germline ends. The CDR3 spans 14 residues, from the cysteine through the phenylalanine. Only the CDR3 part of the read is kept: 42 bases, read in frame from the first base. CDR1 and CDR2 are drawn from the germline V gene: LGHNT, FRNRAP.

Sequenced material: PBMCs, taken around atezolizumab (anti-PD-L1) treatment. The chain is assembled from TRBV12-5 and TRBJ2-7, with no confident D gene call. The receptor comes from a man between 60 and 75 years old with urothelial cancer. The sequenced DNA is TGTGCTAGTGGTTTGGGAGCAAAGCTCGATCGTTTGTACTTC. The encoded protein is CASGLGAKLDRLYF.